This paragraph reports one TCR beta chain. Its antigen is undetermined. These data are taken from a study of lymphopenia after photon versus proton radiotherapy. Findings and limits, study-wide: Relative stability marked proton patients; photon patients lost diversity and naive cells. Oligoclonal CD8+ Temra expansion after nadir drove photon patients' diversity drop.

The assay was immunoSEQ multiplex PCR, and TCRdb's table has in-frame clones only and misses some. The sample contains 25,000 to 30,000 clones, roughly 87% of which appear only once. The V and J ends lost 0 bases and 6 bases respectively, with 10 bases between them. CDR1 is SGDLS and CDR2 is YYNGEE in the germline V gene. The CDR3 spans 15 residues. Source: peripheral blood, taken from a patient treated with photon-based radiotherapy. The chain uses TRBV9 and TRBJ1-6; D remains ambiguous. The TCR comes from a woman aged 50 to 65 with pancreatic cancer. The CDR3 DNA follows: TGTGCCAGCAGCGTAGTCGGGGATTTTAATTCACCCCTCCACTTT. It is translated as CASSVVGDFNSPLHF.